The 32 T cell receptor beta chains presented below share a single source sample, sequenced in a study of CD8 T cells in ankylosing spondylitis (dated by TCRdb to 2016 to 2017). What the research found in general, with its limitations: A TCR beta motif of roughly 8 highly homologous amino acid variants appeared characteristic of blood from ankylosing spondylitis patients.

Their recognized antigens are unknown. The library was prepared using 5' RACE. Sequencing used an Illumina HiSeq 2500. TCRdb trimmed the raw reads at Q25, called clones with MiXCR and kept productive beta chains. Entries that share a CDR3 protein sequence are merged under the most common genes and DNA. This sample lists roughly 700,000 distinct CDR3 sequences; around 17% were detected once. The ten top clones hold under 20% of the sample. Sequences were obtained from blood, either unsorted or a sorted T cell fraction (not recorded which). Source of these receptors: a male donor with ankylosing spondylitis.

The CDR3 nucleotides are TGTGCCAGCAGCCACACAGGCGATCTAGCCAAAAACATTCAGTACTTC. It encodes CASSHTGDLAKNIQYF. The chain is built from TRBV6-1 and TRBJ2-4; D might be TRBD1 (5 bases). The CDR3 length is 16 residues. The V gene's germline CDR1 is MNHNS and CDR2 SASEGT. The ends were cut back, 6 bases at V and 0 bases at J, with 15 bases in the middle.

This clonotype was observed a handful of times. CDR3 residues: CSARRAGASGELFF. DNA of the CDR3: TGCAGTGCTCGCCGAGCGGGAGCTTCCGGGGAGCTGTTTTTT. This chain uses TRBV20-1 with TRBJ2-2; 8 bases map to TRBD2. Looked up from germline, CDR1 is DFQATT and CDR2 is SNEGSKA (reference sequence). Germline trimming cut 5 bases from V and 6 bases from J; bases unmatched to any gene: 8. The CDR3 extends over 14 amino acids.

This clonotype was seen a few times. V is TRBV29-1 and J is TRBJ1-1; 7 nucleotides line up with TRBD1. The CDR3 length is 12 residues. J gave up 3 bases and V 7 bases, and 5 bases lay outside the gene matches. Germline V gene sequence: CDR1 SQVTM, CDR2 ANQGSEA. CDR3 sequence: CSATGEYTEAFF. The CDR3, as DNA: TGCAGCGCAACAGGGGAATACACTGAAGCTTTCTTT.

To note about this clonotype: Given a much more abundant clone one base away, this may be a read error. This rearrangement joins TRBV10-3 to TRBJ1-1, with 7 bases that match TRBD1. The length of the CDR3 is 14 residues. Germline CDR1 ENHRY, CDR2 SYGVKD. With V trimmed by 5 bases and J by 1 base, 4 bases remained unmatched. DNA of the CDR3: TGTGCCATCAGTACCGGGACAGCGAACACTGAAGCTTTCTTT. It yields the protein CAISTGTANTEAFF.

The V gene is TRBV20-1, the J gene TRBJ1-1; D is perhaps TRBD1 (6 bases). From germline, CDR1 is DFQATT and CDR2 SNEGSKA (reference sequence). The length of the CDR3 is 11 residues. The DNA for the CDR3 is TGCAATCCATTGGGACACCTTGAAGCTTTCTTT. Its protein product is CNPLGHLEAFF.

The chain joins TRBV19 to TRBJ2-1, with 7 bases identical to TRBD1. The CDR3 consists of 14 residues. CDR1 and CDR2 (germline): LNHDA, SQIVND (reference sequence). Losses at the gene ends were 4 bases for V and 4 bases for J; bases not matched to a gene: 4. CDR3 nucleotide sequence: TGTGCCAGTAGTACGGGACAGTTATACAATGAGCAGTTCTTC. Translating it yields CASSTGQLYNEQFF.

The V call is TRBV20-1, the J call TRBJ2-7, with a tentative D call TRBD2 (5 bases). The ends were cut back, 3 bases at V and 1 base at J, with 16 bases in the middle. The CDR3 covers 15 residues. Looked up from germline, CDR1 is DFQATT and CDR2 is SNEGSKA (reference sequence). The CDR3 loop reads CSASDRGGWSYEQYF. CDR3 bases: TGCAGTGCTAGCGACCGGGGTGGTTGGTCCTACGAGCAGTACTTC.

In its sample, this clonotype was seen a few times. The chain joins TRBV29-1 to TRBJ1-4; 8 bases match TRBD1. The trim removed 6 bases at V and 4 bases at J, leaving 4 bases unmatched. The germline CDR1 and CDR2 sequences are SQVTM and ANQGSEA. The CDR3 totals 13 residues. The CDR3 sequence is CSVRGQYNEKLFF. The CDR3 region has the DNA TGCAGCGTCAGGGGGCAATATAATGAAAAACTGTTTTTT.

The gene calls are TRBV7-3 and TRBJ1-1; possible D gene TRBD1, 5 bases. This CDR3 has 15 amino acids. Germline assignment: CDR1 SGHTA and CDR2 FQGTGA. Trimming shortened V by 5 bases and J by 5 bases, and 18 bases separated the two germline ends. Here the CDR3 reads CASSLRATGVTEAFF. DNA for the CDR3: TGTGCCAGCAGCCTCCGGGCGACGGGGGTAACTGAAGCTTTCTTT.

This clonotype was observed a handful of times. The rearrangement links TRBV20-1 to TRBJ1-5; D call uncertain. Germline V gene sequence: CDR1 DFQATT, CDR2 SNEGSKA (reference sequence). The CDR3 has 18 residues. V was cut by 3 bases and J by 2 bases, with 23 bases left in between. CDR3 DNA sequence: TGCAGTGCTAGTTCAACAGTTAGTTTGTCGGCGGGCAATCAGCCCCAGCATTTT. Its translation: CSASSTVSLSAGNQPQHF.

V usage is TRBV10-3 and J usage is TRBJ2-1; D possibly corresponds to TRBD1 (6 bases). The CDR3 runs to 12 residues. Trimming removed 4 bases from V and 7 bases from J, with 8 bases in between. CDR1 and CDR2 from the germline V gene are ENHRY and SYGVKD. The DNA of the CDR3 is TGTGCCATCAGTGGAGGGGGTAATGAGCAGTTCTTC. This translates into CAISGGGNEQFF.

This clonotype showed up just a few times. The chain links TRBV15 to TRBJ2-7; 7 bases agree with TRBD1. This CDR3 region has 16 residues. The V segment lost 5 bases and the J segment 0 bases; nucleotides outside the gene matches: 10. The V gene's germline CDR1 is LNHNV and CDR2 YYDKDF (reference sequence). The CDR3 DNA reads as TGTGCCACCAGCCCCCGACAGGGATTTGGCTCCTACGAGCAGTACTTC. This gives the protein CATSPRQGFGSYEQYF.

The rearrangement uses TRBV13 and TRBJ2-5, with 8 bases identical to TRBD1. J lost 5 bases, V lost 4 bases, and 6 bases had no gene match. CDR1 PRHDT and CDR2 FYEKMQ come from the germline V gene (reference sequence). CDR3 length equals 14 residues. This CDR3 is CASSWGRGPETQYF. CDR3 DNA: TGTGCCAGCAGCTGGGGCAGGGGGCCGGAGACCCAGTACTTC.

The chain is built from TRBV5-8 and TRBJ2-3; 9 nucleotides align to TRBD2. V was clipped by 4 bases and J by 4 bases; unmatched bases: 4. CDR3 length: 14 residues. Per the germline V gene, CDR1 is SGHTS and CDR2 is YDEGEE. CDR3 sequence (DNA): TGTGCCAGCAGCATCCGGACTAGCGCAGATACGCAGTATTTT. The encoded protein is CASSIRTSADTQYF.

The chain employs TRBV7-2 and TRBJ1-6, with a possible D match to TRBD1 (5 bases). V dropped 5 bases and J dropped 9 bases, with 17 bases sitting between them. Germline V CDR1 and CDR2: SGHTA, FQGNSA. The CDR3 covers 15 residues. The CDR3 loop is CASSRGGVRSSPLHF. In DNA form, the CDR3 reads TGTGCCAGCAGCCGGGGGGGTGTTCGTAGTTCACCCCTCCACTTT.

CDR3 in amino acids: CASSAGLAGGSYEQYF. Written as DNA, the CDR3 is TGCGCCAGCAGCGCGGGACTAGCGGGAGGGTCCTACGAGCAGTACTTC. V usage is TRBV5-1 and J usage is TRBJ2-7; 16 nucleotides align to TRBD2. Germline CDR1 and CDR2: SGHRS and YFSETQ. The V segment lost 4 bases and the J segment 1 base; nucleotides outside the gene matches: 2. The CDR3 covers 16 residues.

This clonotype was seen ten or more times. The V gene is TRBV12-3 or TRBV12-4, the J gene TRBJ2-5, with unresolved D. Trimming shortened V by 4 bases and J by 3 bases, and 3 bases separated the two germline ends. The CDR3 runs 11 residues. The CDR3 sequence is CASSSEETQYF. The CDR3 nucleotides are TGTGCCAGCAGTTCAGAAGAGACCCAGTACTTC.

V and J are TRBV12-3 or TRBV12-4 and TRBJ1-2; D remains ambiguous. Trimming took 8 bases from V and 5 from J, leaving 12 bases between them. This CDR3 has 12 residues. This chain's CDR3 is CASGPWKYGYTF. The CDR3 nucleotides are TGTGCCAGCGGCCCGTGGAAGTATGGCTACACCTTC.

This clonotype showed up just a few times. V gene TRBV4-1 combines with J gene TRBJ1-1; a possible D gene is TRBD1 (6 bases). The germline V gene encodes CDR1 MGHRA and CDR2 YSYEKL. V lost 2 bases, J lost 2 bases, and 18 bases lay in between. The CDR3 runs 17 residues. Here the CDR3 reads CASSQIPWGQGNTEAFF. As DNA, the CDR3 is TGCGCCAGCAGCCAAATCCCCTGGGGGCAGGGTAACACTGAAGCTTTCTTT.

The rearrangement joins TRBV28 to TRBJ1-2, with unresolved D. This CDR3 comprises 13 residues. Trimming shortened V by 7 bases and J by 1 base, and 10 bases separated the two germline ends. Per germline, CDR1 MDHEN and CDR2 SYDVKM. This CDR3 is CASTFLRNYGYTF. CDR3 bases: TGTGCCAGCACCTTTTTGCGTAACTATGGCTACACCTTC.

The chain joins TRBV10-3 to TRBJ2-1; the match to TRBD2 covers 9 bases. The germline CDR1 and CDR2 sequences are ENHRY and SYGVKD. The CDR3 contains 13 residues. V shed 7 bases, J shed 10 bases, and the junction held 8 bases outside the gene matches. This CDR3 reads CAIKAGLAGEQFF. The CDR3 bases are TGTGCCATCAAGGCGGGGCTAGCGGGGGAGCAGTTCTTC.

In its sample, this clonotype was seen many times. This chain uses TRBV28 with TRBJ2-6; D is undetermined. Germline V CDR1 and CDR2: MDHEN, SYDVKM. The CDR3 covers 15 residues. V was clipped by 3 bases and J by 0 bases, with 6 bases between them. Here the CDR3 reads CASSFSVSGANVLTF. The CDR3 DNA reads TGTGCCAGCAGTTTCTCGGTCTCTGGGGCCAACGTCCTGACTTTC.

The V gene is TRBV12-3 or TRBV12-4, the J gene TRBJ2-1; D ambiguous. CDR3 length equals 15 residues. With 4 bases removed from V and 2 bases from J, the gap between germline ends came to 12 bases. CDR3 loop: CASSSLRGPYNEQFF. CDR3 coding DNA: TGTGCCAGCAGTTCCCTTCGCGGACCCTACAATGAGCAGTTCTTC.

This clonotype was observed a handful of times. V gene TRBV29-1 combines with J gene TRBJ1-2, with TRBD1 as a possible D gene (6 bases). Trimming took 5 bases from V and 3 from J, leaving 16 bases between them. Germline assignment: CDR1 SQVTM and CDR2 ANQGSEA. The CDR3 covers 14 residues. The CDR3 sequence: CSVLGTPGDYGYTF. For the CDR3, the DNA is TGCAGCGTTCTTGGGACACCCGGGGACTATGGCTACACCTTC.

The gene calls are TRBV4-1 and TRBJ2-2; D is ambiguous. The CDR3 spans 15 residues. From germline, CDR1 is MGHRA and CDR2 YSYEKL. V was trimmed by 3 bases and J by 2 bases, leaving 10 bases between them. The CDR3 DNA sequence: TGCGCCAGCAGCCATCTCCCCCGAAACACCGGGGAGCTGTTTTTT. This encodes CASSHLPRNTGELFF.

This clonotype has a handful of counts. This chain links TRBV12-3 or TRBV12-4 with TRBJ1-1; 8 nucleotides agree with TRBD1. The V gene end was trimmed by 6 bases and the J gene end by 1 base; junction bases not matched to a gene: 7. The length of the CDR3 is 15 residues. CDR3 region: CASRIRDRGNTEAFF. CDR3 DNA: TGTGCCAGCAGGATTCGTGACAGGGGGAACACTGAAGCTTTCTTT.

This clonotype was seen a few times. V usage is TRBV27 and J usage is TRBJ1-6; 7 bases line up with TRBD1. The CDR3 spans 17 residues. From germline, CDR1 is MNHEY and CDR2 SMNVEV (reference sequence). Trimming at V came to 5 bases and at J to 0 bases, leaving 7 bases not matched to a gene. The CDR3 nucleotides are TGTGCCAGCAGTCCCCGGGGACAGAGCTCCTATAATTCACCCCTCCACTTT. Its translation: CASSPRGQSSYNSPLHF.

The chain joins TRBV6-5 to TRBJ2-3, with TRBD1 matching over 8 bases. With V trimmed by 3 bases and J by 3 bases, 8 bases remained unmatched. This CDR3 is 16 amino acids long. Germline CDR1 is MNHEY and CDR2 is SVGAGI. For the CDR3, the DNA is TGTGCCAGCAGTTATCAGCCAGGGGGCTGGACAGATACGCAGTATTTT. It is translated as CASSYQPGGWTDTQYF.

This clonotype was observed a few times. This chain connects TRBV27 to TRBJ2-5; TRBD2 matches 7 bases. The CDR3 sequence is 16 residues long. The germline V gene has CDR1 MNHEY and CDR2 SMNVEV (reference sequence). V dropped 0 bases and J dropped 3; count of bases not matched to a gene: 7. This CDR3 reads CASSLSPRLAEETQYF. The CDR3 DNA reads as TGTGCCAGCAGTTTATCACCACGACTAGCCGAAGAGACCCAGTACTTC.

The chain carries TRBV28 and TRBJ2-7, with 7 bases fitting TRBD1. This CDR3 is 16 amino acids long. Germline loops: CDR1 MDHEN, CDR2 SYDVKM. Unmatched junction bases numbered 14, after V lost 5 bases and J lost 4 bases. This CDR3 reads CASSEPYRQGSYEQYF. The CDR3 DNA follows: TGTGCCAGCAGTGAACCCTACCGACAGGGTTCTTACGAGCAGTACTTC.

This clonotype has more than one count but fewer than ten. This sequence joins TRBV24-1 and TRBJ2-3, with TRBD1 matching 8 bases. This CDR3 spans 13 amino acids. Trimming removed 12 bases from V and 6 bases from J; junction bases left unmatched: 10. CDR1 KGHDR and CDR2 SFDVKD come from the germline V gene. In DNA, the CDR3 is TGTGCCGCTGGACAGGGCGAATCGGATACGCAGTATTTT. Protein sequence: CAAGQGESDTQYF.

The chain uses TRBV12-3 or TRBV12-4 and TRBJ2-1; D not resolved. Trimming took 5 bases from V and 9 from J, leaving 14 bases between them. The CDR3 is 13 amino acids. CDR3 sequence: CASSLLSRVEQFF. DNA of the CDR3: TGTGCCAGCAGTCTACTTAGCCGGGTTGAGCAGTTCTTC.